The 12 T cell receptor beta chains presented below share a single source sample, sequenced in a study of blood T cells in healthy people across ages. A second PCR of 7 to 11 cycles used a sample-barcoded 5' primer and a J-beta primer mix. A single record per CDR3 protein comes from TCRdb applying MiXCR to the 5' RACE reads. Found here are roughly 1.6 million distinct CDR3 sequences, about 31% of them singletons; the top ten hold approximately 10%. Sequencing was carried out using blood. The receptor source for this set is a woman aged 25 to 39 in good health.

The V and J genes are TRBV28 and TRBJ2-7; 10 bases fit TRBD1. The CDR3 sequence is 15 residues long. The germline V gene encodes CDR1 MDHEN and CDR2 SYDVKM. Losses at the gene ends were 6 bases for V and 2 bases for J; bases not matched to a gene: 7. The CDR3 DNA follows: TGTGCCAGCAGCCGAGGGGACAGGGGACCCTACGAGCAGTACTTC. Encoded protein: CASSRGDRGPYEQYF. Based on the CDR3 plus reference TRBV28 and TRBJ2-7, the full variable domain is DVKVTQSSRYLVKRTGEKVFLECVQDMDHENMFWYRQDPGLGLRLIYFSYDVKMKEKGDIPEGYSVSREKKERFSLILESASTNQTSMYLCASSRGDRGPYEQYFGPGTRLTVT.

A few counts support this clonotype. J is TRBJ1-6 and V is TRBV20-1; the D is unclear. V dropped 0 bases and J dropped 11 bases, with 14 bases sitting between them. This CDR3 spans 14 amino acids. CDR1 is DFQATT, CDR2 SNEGSKA, per germline (reference sequence). As DNA, the CDR3 is TGCAGTGCTAGAGAACCCCTCGGTCCCCCACCCCTCCACTTT. The encoded protein is CSAREPLGPPPLHF.

The rearrangement joins TRBV28 to TRBJ2-2; D assignment may be TRBD1 or TRBD2 (5 bases each). The CDR3 length is 16 residues. The germline V gene has CDR1 MDHEN and CDR2 SYDVKM. With 10 bases removed from V and 6 bases from J, the gap between germline ends came to 24 bases. Here the CDR3 DNA reads TGTGCCAACCGTGGGGCCCTTGGGGGTTTTGCCGGGGAGCTGTTTTTT. Protein: CANRGALGGFAGELFF.

In DNA form, the CDR3 reads TGTGCCAGCAGCCCAGACAGGTTGTTCTATGGGGCCAACGTCCTGACTTTC. Amino acid sequence: CASSPDRLFYGANVLTF. V gene TRBV7-8 combines with J gene TRBJ2-6; a weak D match, TRBD1 (6 bases). Germline lookup yields CDR1 SGHVS and CDR2 FQNEAQ. V was trimmed by 5 bases and J by 3 bases, leaving 17 bases between them. The CDR3 extends over 17 amino acids.

This clonotype was seen only a few times. The rearrangement uses TRBV20-1 and TRBJ2-5; 10 positions agree with TRBD2. The CDR3 contains 13 residues. Germline values: CDR1 DFQATT, CDR2 SNEGSKA (reference sequence). The J segment lost 5 bases and the V segment lost 5 bases, leaving 5 bases of the junction unmatched. The CDR3 reads CSAAAGGQETQYF. DNA for the CDR3: TGCAGTGCTGCAGCGGGAGGGCAGGAGACCCAGTACTTC.

This rearrangement joins TRBV2 to TRBJ2-2; 10 nucleotides line up with TRBD2. Per germline, CDR1 SNHLY and CDR2 FYNNEI. This CDR3 spans 16 amino acids. V shed 4 bases, J shed 1 base, and the junction held 3 bases outside the gene matches. CDR3 in DNA: TGTGCCAGCAGTGTCGGGACTAGCGAGAACACCGGGGAGCTGTTTTTT. It yields the protein CASSVGTSENTGELFF.

This rearrangement joins TRBV11-2 to TRBJ2-7; D is unresolved. V was shortened by 0 bases and J by 5 bases, with 14 bases between the two germline ends. The CDR3 extends over 15 amino acids. In germline, CDR1 is SGHAT, CDR2 FQNNGV. This chain's CDR3 is CASSLEVTGPHEQYF. The CDR3, as DNA: TGTGCCAGCAGCTTAGAAGTGACCGGGCCCCACGAGCAGTACTTC.

About this clonotype itself: The junction departs from germline at one end; a sequencing error may be responsible. V is TRBV5-1 and J is TRBJ1-2; 8 nucleotides match TRBD1. This CDR3 region has 15 residues. CDR1 and CDR2 (germline): SGHRS, YFSETQ. CDR3 nucleotides: TGCGCCGGCAGCAGCCGGGACAGGACTAACTATGGCTACACCTTC. Its translation: CAGSSRDRTNYGYTF.

Remarks on this clonotype: With a much larger clone just one base away, this may be a read error. V is TRBV6-2 or TRBV6-3 and J is TRBJ2-3; 8 nucleotides line up with TRBD2. Losses at the gene ends were 2 bases for V and 1 base for J; bases not matched to a gene: 2. This CDR3 has 15 amino acids. Germline lookup yields CDR1 MNHEY and CDR2 SVGEGT. DNA of the CDR3: TGTGCCAGCAGTTACGGTAGCGGGGGCACAGATACGCAGTATTTT. This gives the protein CASSYGSGGTDTQYF.

This clonotype has a handful of counts. The DNA of the CDR3 is TGCAGTGCTGTCAGGACAGGGGAAATCTGGGCTAATGAAAAACTGTTTTTT. Its translation is CSAVRTGEIWANEKLFF. The chain has TRBV20-1 and TRBJ1-4; 9 bases line up with TRBD1. The CDR3 consists of 17 residues. Germline-derived CDR1 and CDR2 are DFQATT and SNEGSKA (reference sequence). The ends lost 5 bases at V and 3 bases at J; junction bases unmatched: 13.

The chain combines TRBV5-5 with TRBJ2-1, with D perhaps matching TRBD2 (6 bases). Trimming took 4 bases from V and 10 from J, leaving 12 bases between them. The CDR3 is 12 amino acids. CDR1 is SGHKS and CDR2 is YYEKEE in the germline V gene (reference sequence). CDR3 DNA: TGTGCCAGCAGCGTGGGACTTATGGAGCAGTTCTTC. Its protein is CASSVGLMEQFF.

The count of this clonotype is one. One junction end does not reproduce the germline sequence, and a read error may be involved. The genes are TRBV9 and TRBJ1-2, with TRBD1 identical over 7 bases. This CDR3 has 14 residues. Looked up from germline, CDR1 is SGDLS and CDR2 is YYNGEE. CDR3 protein: CASSVDGTEYGHTF. The DNA of the CDR3 is TGTGCCAGCAGCGTAGATGGGACAGAATATGGCCACACCTTC.